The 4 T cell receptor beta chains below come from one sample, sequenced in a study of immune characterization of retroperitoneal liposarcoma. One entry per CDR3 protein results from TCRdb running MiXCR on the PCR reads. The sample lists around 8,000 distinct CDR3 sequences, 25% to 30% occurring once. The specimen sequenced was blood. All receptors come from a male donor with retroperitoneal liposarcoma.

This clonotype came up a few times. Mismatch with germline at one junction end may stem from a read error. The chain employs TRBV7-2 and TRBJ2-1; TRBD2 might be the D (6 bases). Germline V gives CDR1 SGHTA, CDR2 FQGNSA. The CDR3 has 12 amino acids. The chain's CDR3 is CASSLGRASEYF. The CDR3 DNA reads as TGTGCCAGCAGCTTAGGACGGGCTAGCGAATACTTC.

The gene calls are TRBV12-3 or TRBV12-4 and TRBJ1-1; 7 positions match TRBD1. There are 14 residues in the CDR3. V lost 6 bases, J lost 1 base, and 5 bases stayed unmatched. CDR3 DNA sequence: TGTGCCAGCAGCCACCGGACAGGGAACACTGAAGCTTTCTTT. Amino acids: CASSHRTGNTEAFF.

The CDR3 region is CASSLGLAGATQYF. The CDR3 region has the DNA TGTGCCAGCAGCTTAGGTCTAGCGGGAGCTACGCAGTATTTT. This chain links TRBV7-2 with TRBJ2-3, with 10 bases identical to TRBD2. The germline V gene has CDR1 SGHTA and CDR2 FQGNSA. The CDR3 loop spans 14 amino acids. V lost 1 base to trimming and J lost 8 bases; unmatched junction nucleotides: 3.

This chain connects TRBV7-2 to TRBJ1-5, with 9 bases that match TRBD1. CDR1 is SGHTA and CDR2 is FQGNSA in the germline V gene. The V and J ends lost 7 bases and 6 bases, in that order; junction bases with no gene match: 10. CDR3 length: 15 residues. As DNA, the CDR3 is TGTGCCAGCACCCTACACAGGGGGCGTATTCAGCCCCAGCATTTT. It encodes CASTLHRGRIQPQHF.